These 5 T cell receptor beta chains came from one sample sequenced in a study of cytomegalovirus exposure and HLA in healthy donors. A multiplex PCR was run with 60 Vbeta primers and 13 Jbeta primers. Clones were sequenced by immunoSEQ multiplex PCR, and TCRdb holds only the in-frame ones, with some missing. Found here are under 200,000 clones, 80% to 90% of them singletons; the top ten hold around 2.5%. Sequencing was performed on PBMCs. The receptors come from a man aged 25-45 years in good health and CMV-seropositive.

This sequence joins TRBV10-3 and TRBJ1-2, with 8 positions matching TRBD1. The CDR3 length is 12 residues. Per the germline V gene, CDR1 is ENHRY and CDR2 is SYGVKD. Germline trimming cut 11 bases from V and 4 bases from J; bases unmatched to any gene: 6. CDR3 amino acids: CASWTGSYGYTF. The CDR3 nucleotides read TGTGCCTCTTGGACAGGGTCCTATGGCTACACCTTC.

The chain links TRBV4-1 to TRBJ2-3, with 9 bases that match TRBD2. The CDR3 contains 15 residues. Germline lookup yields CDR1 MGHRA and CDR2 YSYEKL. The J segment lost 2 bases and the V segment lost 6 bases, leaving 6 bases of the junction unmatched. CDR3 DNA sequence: TGCGCCAGCAGACCAGGACTAGCGATCACAGATACGCAGTATTTT. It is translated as CASRPGLAITDTQYF.

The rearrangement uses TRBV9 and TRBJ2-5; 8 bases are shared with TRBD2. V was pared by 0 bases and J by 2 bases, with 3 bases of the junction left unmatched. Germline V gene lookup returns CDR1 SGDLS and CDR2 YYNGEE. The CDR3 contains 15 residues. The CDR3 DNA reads TGTGCCAGCAGCGTAGATTCGGGAGGGCAAGAGACCCAGTACTTC. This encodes CASSVDSGGQETQYF. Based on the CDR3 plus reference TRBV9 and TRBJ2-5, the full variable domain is DSGVTQTPKHLITATGQRVTLRCSPRSGDLSVYWYQQSLDQGLQFLIQYYNGEERAKGNILERFSAQQFPDLHSELNLSSLELGDSALYFCASSVDSGGQETQYFGPGTRLLVL.

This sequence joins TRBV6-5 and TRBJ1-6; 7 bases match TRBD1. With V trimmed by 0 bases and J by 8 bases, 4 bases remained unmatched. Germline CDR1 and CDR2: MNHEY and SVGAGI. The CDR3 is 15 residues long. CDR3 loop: CASSYSNRGDSPLHF. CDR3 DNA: TGTGCCAGCAGTTACTCGAACAGGGGTGATTCACCCCTCCACTTT.

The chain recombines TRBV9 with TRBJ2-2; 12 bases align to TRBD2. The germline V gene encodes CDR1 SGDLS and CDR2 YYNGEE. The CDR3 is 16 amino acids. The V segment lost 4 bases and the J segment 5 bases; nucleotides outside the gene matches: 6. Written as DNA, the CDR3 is TGTGCCAGCAGCCTTGGACTAGCGGGGTTAACCGGGGAGCTGTTTTTT. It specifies CASSLGLAGLTGELFF.